This TCR beta chain was sequenced during a study of molecular identifiers for immune sequencing clone quantification. Previously described methods and listed TCR primers were used for bulk TCR libraries. TCRdb reprocessed the PCR reads via MiXCR and lists one record per CDR3 protein. The table has some 680,000 distinct CDR3 sequences, around 25% seen once. A few counts support this clonotype. V dropped 3 bases and J dropped 1; count of bases not matched to a gene: 17. The germline V gene encodes CDR1 MGHRA and CDR2 YSYEKL. CDR3 size: 22 residues. This chain links TRBV4-1 with TRBJ2-5, with 16 bases fitting TRBD2. Sequencing was performed on naive CD8+ T cells from blood, with Jurkat cell RNA spiked in. Subset reported: FACS-sorted CD8+CD4-CCR7+CD45RA+ naive T cells. The clonotype was recovered from a human donor in good health. Some libraries in this study had Jurkat cell RNA spiked in. The CDR3 region is CASSQRPLPGLAGGPVQETQYF. The CDR3 region has the DNA TGCGCCAGCAGCCAGAGACCCCTCCCGGGACTAGCGGGGGGGCCCGTCCAAGAGACCCAGTACTTC.